This TCR beta chain was observed in a study of Ad26.COV2.S vaccination and SARS-CoV-2 variants. Overall study context: Intramuscularly, Ad26.COV2.S was given either once or twice, 56 days apart.

Points from the study as a whole: Following vaccination, spike-specific CD8+ and CD4+ T cell responses reportedly exhibited substantial breadth. Comparable non-spike TCR breadth was observed in vaccine and placebo recipients.

The V end lost 0 bases, the J end lost 3 bases, and 11 bases lay between the germline ends. The germline gives CDR1 SGHRS, CDR2 YFSETQ. The CDR3 sequence is 15 residues long. This table comes from immunoSEQ multiplex PCR, and its TCRdb copy is limited to in-frame clones, with some not included. Among roughly 500,000 clones, about 83% were seen once, and the ten largest hold roughly 13%. The sample's treatment: some 20 received Ad26.COV2.S at low or high dose, single or two shots; roughly 5 received placebo; per-sample allocation not given. It was on day 63 after the first vaccine or placebo injection that samples were taken. A remark on this clone: The antigen remains unidentified. Other DNA sequences of this sample code for an identical CDR3.

The sample here was peripheral blood, taken in a trial of Ad26.COV2.S vaccine versus placebo. This receptor was identified in a person between 18 and 60 years old who received the Ad26.COV2.S COVID-19 vaccine or a placebo. V gene TRBV5-1 combines with J gene TRBJ2-3; maybe TRBD2 (6 bases). The CDR3 bases are TGCGCCAGCAGCTTGGCCCTGGGGAGGACAGATACGCAGTATTTT. Residues: CASSLALGRTDTQYF.